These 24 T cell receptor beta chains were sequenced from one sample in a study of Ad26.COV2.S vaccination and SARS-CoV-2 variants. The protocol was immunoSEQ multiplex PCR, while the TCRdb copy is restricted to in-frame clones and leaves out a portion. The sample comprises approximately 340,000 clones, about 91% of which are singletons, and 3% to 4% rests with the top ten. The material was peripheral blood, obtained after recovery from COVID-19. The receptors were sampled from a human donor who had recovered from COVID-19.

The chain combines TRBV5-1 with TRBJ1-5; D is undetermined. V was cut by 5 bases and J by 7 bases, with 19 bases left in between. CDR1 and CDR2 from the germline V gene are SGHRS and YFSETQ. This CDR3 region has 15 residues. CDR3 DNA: TGCGCCAGCAGGGCAGCCTCGGAGCCAGGACAGCCCCAGCATTTT. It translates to CASRAASEPGQPQHF.

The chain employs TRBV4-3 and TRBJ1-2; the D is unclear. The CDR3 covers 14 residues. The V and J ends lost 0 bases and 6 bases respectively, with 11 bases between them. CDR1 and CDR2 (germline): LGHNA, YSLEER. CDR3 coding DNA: TGCGCCAGCAGCCAAGATTTTACGACTCATGGCTACACCTTC. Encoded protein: CASSQDFTTHGYTF.

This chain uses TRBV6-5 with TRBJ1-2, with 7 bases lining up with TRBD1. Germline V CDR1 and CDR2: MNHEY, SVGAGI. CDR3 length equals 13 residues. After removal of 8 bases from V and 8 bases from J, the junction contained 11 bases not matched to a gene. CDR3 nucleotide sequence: TGTGCCAGCGGGGACAGCCTCTCCGGGGGCTACACCTTC. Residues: CASGDSLSGGYTF.

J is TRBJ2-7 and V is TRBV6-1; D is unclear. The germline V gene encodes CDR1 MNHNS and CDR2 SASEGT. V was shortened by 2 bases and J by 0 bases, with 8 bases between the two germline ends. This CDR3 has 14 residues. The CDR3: CASSEIGSSYEQYF. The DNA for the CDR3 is TGTGCCAGCAGTGAAATCGGCAGCTCCTACGAGCAGTACTTC.

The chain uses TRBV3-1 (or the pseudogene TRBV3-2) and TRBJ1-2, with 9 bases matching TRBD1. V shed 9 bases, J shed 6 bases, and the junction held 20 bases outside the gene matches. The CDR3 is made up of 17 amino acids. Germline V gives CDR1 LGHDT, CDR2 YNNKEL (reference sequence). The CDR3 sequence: CASSETLTGGADHGYTF. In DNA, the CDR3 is TGTGCCAGTTCGGAGACCCTAACAGGGGGCGCCGATCATGGCTACACCTTC.

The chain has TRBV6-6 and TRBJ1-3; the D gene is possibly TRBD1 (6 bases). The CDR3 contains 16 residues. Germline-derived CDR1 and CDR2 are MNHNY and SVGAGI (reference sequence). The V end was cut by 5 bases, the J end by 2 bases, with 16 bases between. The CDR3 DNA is TGTGCCAGCAGTACCCGGCGGGGGGGGCCTGGAAACACCATATATTTT. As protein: CASSTRRGGPGNTIYF.

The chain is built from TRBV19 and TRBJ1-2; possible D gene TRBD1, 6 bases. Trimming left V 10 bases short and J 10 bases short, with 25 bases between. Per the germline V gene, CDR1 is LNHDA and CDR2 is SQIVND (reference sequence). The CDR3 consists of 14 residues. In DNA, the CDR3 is TGTGCCACTGGGGGCGCCGGAGAATATGGAGACTACACCTTC. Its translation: CATGGAGEYGDYTF.

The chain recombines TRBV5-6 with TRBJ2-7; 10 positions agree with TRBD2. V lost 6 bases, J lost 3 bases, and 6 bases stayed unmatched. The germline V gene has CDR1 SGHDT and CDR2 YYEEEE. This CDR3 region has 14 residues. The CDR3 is CASTLLAGNYEQYF. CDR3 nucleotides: TGTGCCAGCACCCTACTAGCGGGGAACTACGAGCAGTACTTC.

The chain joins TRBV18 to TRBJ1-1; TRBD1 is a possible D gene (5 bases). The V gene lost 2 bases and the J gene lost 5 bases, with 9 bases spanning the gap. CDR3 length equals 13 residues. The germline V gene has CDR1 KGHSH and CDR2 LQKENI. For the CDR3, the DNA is TGTGCCAGCTCACCATTCAGGGAGACTGAAGCTTTCTTT. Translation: CASSPFRETEAFF.

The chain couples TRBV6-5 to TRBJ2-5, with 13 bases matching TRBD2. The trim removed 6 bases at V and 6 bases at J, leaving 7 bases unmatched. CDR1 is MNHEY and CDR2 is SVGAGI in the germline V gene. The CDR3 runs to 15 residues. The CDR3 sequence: CASRPLAGGQKTQYF. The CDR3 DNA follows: TGTGCCAGCAGACCACTAGCGGGGGGGCAAAAGACCCAGTACTTC.

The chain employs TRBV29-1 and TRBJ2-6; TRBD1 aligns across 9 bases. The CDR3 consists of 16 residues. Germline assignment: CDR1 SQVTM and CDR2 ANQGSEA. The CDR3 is CSCSGTGSSGANVLTF. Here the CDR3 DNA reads TGCAGTTGTTCCGGGACAGGGAGCTCTGGGGCCAACGTCCTGACTTTC.

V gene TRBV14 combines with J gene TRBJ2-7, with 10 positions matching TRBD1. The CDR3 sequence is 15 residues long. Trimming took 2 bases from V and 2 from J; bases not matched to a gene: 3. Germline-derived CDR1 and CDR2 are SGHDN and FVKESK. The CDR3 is CASSQQTGGPYEQYF. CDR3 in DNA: TGTGCCAGCAGCCAACAGACAGGGGGCCCCTACGAGCAGTACTTC.

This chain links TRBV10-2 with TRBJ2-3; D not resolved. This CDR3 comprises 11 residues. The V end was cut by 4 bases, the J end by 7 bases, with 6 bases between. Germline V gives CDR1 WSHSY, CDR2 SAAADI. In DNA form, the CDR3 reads TGCGCCAGCAGTGGGGTAAATACGCAGTATTTT. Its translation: CASSGVNTQYF.

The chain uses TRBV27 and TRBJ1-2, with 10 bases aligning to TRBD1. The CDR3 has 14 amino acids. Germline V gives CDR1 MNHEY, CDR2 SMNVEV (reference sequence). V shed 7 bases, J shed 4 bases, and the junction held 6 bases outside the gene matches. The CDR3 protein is CASTTGGAGYGYTF. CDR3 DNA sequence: TGTGCCAGCACGACAGGGGGCGCAGGCTATGGCTACACCTTC.

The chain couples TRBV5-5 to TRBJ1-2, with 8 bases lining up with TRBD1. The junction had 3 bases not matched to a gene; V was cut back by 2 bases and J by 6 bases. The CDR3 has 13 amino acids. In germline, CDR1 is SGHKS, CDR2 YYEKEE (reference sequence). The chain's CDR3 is CASSFWTGHGYTF. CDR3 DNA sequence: TGTGCCAGCAGCTTTTGGACAGGGCATGGCTACACCTTC.

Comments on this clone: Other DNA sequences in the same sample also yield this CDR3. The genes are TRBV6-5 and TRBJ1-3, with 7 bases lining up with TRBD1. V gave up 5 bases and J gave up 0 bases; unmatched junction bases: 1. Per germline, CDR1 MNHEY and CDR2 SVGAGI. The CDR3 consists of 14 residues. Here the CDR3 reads CASSRQGSGNTIYF. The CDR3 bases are TGTGCCAGCAGTCGACAGGGCTCTGGAAACACCATATATTTT.

CDR3 sequence (DNA): TGTGCCAGCAAATTGGCCGCCTACGAGCAGTACTTC. Protein: CASKLAAYEQYF. The rearrangement links TRBV2 to TRBJ2-7; no clear D gene. Germline lookup yields CDR1 SNHLY and CDR2 FYNNEI. The ends were cut back, 7 bases at V and 2 bases at J, with 9 bases in the middle. This CDR3 has 12 residues.

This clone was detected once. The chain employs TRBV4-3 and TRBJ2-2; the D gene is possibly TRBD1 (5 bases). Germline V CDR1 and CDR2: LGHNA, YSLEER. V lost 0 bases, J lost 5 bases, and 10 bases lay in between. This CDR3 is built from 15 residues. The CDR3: CASSQEKGWTGELFF. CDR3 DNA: TGCGCCAGCAGCCAAGAGAAGGGGTGGACCGGGGAGCTGTTTTTT.

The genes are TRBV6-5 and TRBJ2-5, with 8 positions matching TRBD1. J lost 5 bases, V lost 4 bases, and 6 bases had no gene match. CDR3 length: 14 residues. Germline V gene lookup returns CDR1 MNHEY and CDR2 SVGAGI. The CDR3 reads CASSSRGQRETQYF. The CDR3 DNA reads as TGTGCCAGCAGTTCCAGGGGGCAGAGGGAGACCCAGTACTTC.

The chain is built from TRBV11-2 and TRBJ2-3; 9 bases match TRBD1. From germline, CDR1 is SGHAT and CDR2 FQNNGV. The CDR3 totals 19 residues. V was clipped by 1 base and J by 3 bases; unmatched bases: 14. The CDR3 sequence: CASSLVYQDRDRVTDTQYF. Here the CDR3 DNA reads TGTGCCAGCAGCTTAGTCTACCAGGACCGGGACAGGGTAACAGATACGCAGTATTTT.

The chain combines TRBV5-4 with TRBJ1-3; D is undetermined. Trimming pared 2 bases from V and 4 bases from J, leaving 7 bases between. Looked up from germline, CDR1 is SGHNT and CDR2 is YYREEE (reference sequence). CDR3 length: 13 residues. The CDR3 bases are TGTGCCAGCAGCTTCGGGTTAGGAAACACCATATATTTT. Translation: CASSFGLGNTIYF.

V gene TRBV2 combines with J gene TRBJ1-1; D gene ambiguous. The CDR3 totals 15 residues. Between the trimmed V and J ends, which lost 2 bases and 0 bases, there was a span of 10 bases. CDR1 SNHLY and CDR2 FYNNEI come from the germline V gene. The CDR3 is CASSEQVNMNTEAFF. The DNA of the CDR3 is TGTGCCAGCAGTGAACAGGTAAACATGAACACTGAAGCTTTCTTT.

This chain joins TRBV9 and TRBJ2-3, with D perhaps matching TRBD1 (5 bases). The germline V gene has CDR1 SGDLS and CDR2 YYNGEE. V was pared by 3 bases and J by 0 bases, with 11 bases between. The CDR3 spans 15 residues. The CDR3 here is CASSATGASTDTQYF. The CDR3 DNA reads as TGTGCCAGCAGCGCGACTGGGGCTAGCACAGATACGCAGTATTTT.

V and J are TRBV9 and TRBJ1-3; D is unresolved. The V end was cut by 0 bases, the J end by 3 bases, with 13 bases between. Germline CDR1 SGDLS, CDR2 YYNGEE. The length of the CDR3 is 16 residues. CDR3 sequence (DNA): TGTGCCAGCAGCGTAGGGGCAGTAGCTGGTGGAAACACCATATATTTT. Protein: CASSVGAVAGGNTIYF.